Shown below are 24 T cell receptor beta chains from a single sample sequenced in a study of monozygotic twins with inflammatory bowel disease. TCRdb re-called the 5' RACE reads and shows each CDR3 protein once, DNA omitted. The specimen's table records around 380,000 distinct CDR3 sequences. Input material: blood. The receptors here all came from a human donor with ulcerative colitis or Crohn's disease, or a healthy co-twin of an affected twin (not recorded which).

CDR3 loop: CASLREGFSYNEQFF. The chain recombines TRBV6-2 or TRBV6-3 with TRBJ2-1; TCRdb proposes TRBD2, but this gene call is untestable without DNA. Germline lookup yields CDR1 MNHEY and CDR2 SVGEGT. There are 15 residues in the CDR3.

The rearrangement joins TRBV5-1 to TRBJ2-5; as DNA is missing, the TRBD1 call by TCRdb cannot be tested. The CDR3 totals 14 residues. Germline CDR1 SGHRS, CDR2 YFSETQ. CDR3 protein: CASTEGAVQETQYF.

The genes are TRBV19 and TRBJ1-2; TCRdb's assignment of TRBD1 cannot be checked, as there is no DNA. Germline V CDR1 and CDR2: LNHDA, SQIVND (reference sequence). The length of the CDR3 is 15 residues. The CDR3 region is CASSISQQGNYGYTF.

The CDR3 loop is CASGTSGAETQYF. V gene TRBV2 combines with J gene TRBJ2-5; TCRdb reports TRBD2, a call that lacks DNA to check it against. This CDR3 has 13 amino acids. Germline CDR1 SNHLY, CDR2 FYNNEI.

Here the CDR3 reads CASSLGQALTDTQYF. The V gene is TRBV18, the J gene TRBJ2-3; TCRdb reports TRBD1, a call that lacks DNA to check it against. CDR3 length: 15 residues. Germline loops: CDR1 KGHSH, CDR2 LQKENI. Using reference TRBV18 and TRBJ2-3 for the parts outside the CDR3, the full variable domain is NAGVMQNPRHLVRRRGQEARLRCSPMKGHSHVYWYRQLPEEGLKFMVYLQKENIIDESGMPKERFSAEFPKEGPSILRIQQVVRGDSAAYFCASSLGQALTDTQYFGPGTRLTVL.

The J gene is TRBJ1-1, the V gene TRBV30; TCRdb's D call of TRBD1 is untestable without DNA. The V gene's germline CDR1 is GTSNPN and CDR2 SVGIG (reference sequence). The CDR3 extends over 14 amino acids. CDR3 protein: CAWSKGNWGTEAFF.

The rearrangement joins TRBV11-2 to TRBJ2-3; TCRdb lists TRBD1, though no DNA is available to test this call. The CDR3 totals 16 residues. CDR1 is SGHAT and CDR2 is FQNNGV in the germline V gene. The chain's CDR3 is CASSIGPSQGSDTQYF.

The rearrangement joins TRBV7-2 to TRBJ2-3; TCRdb's assignment of TRBD1 cannot be checked, as there is no DNA. CDR1 and CDR2 (germline): SGHTA, FQGNSA. This CDR3 has 16 residues. CDR3 protein: CASSRDRGRVTDTQYF.

The rearrangement joins TRBV3-1 to TRBJ2-4. The germline gives CDR1 LGHDT, CDR2 YNNKEL (reference sequence). The CDR3 extends over 12 amino acids. The CDR3 sequence: CASSHAKNIQYF.

The chain has TRBV5-1 and TRBJ2-7; TCRdb's D gene call, TRBD1, goes unchecked for lack of DNA. From germline, CDR1 is SGHRS and CDR2 YFSETQ. CDR3 length equals 15 residues. This CDR3 reads CASSRSQIRSGEQYF.

The J gene is TRBJ2-2, the V gene TRBV11-1; the D call from TCRdb, TRBD1, cannot be confirmed without DNA. The CDR3 consists of 17 residues. Germline V gives CDR1 SGHAT, CDR2 FQDESV (reference sequence). The chain's CDR3 is CASSLRRQGKNTGELFF. The full variable domain, completed using reference TRBV11-1 and TRBJ2-2, is EAEVAQSPRYKITEKSQAVAFWCDPISGHATLYWYRQILGQGPELLVQFQDESVVDDSQLPKDRFSAERLKGVDSTLKIQPAELGDSAMYLCASSLRRQGKNTGELFFGEGSRLTVL.

The chain links TRBV12-3 or TRBV12-4 to TRBJ2-5; absent DNA, TCRdb's TRBD1 call cannot be checked. The CDR3 has 15 residues. CDR3 residues: CASSPSWGRDETQYF.

The rearrangement links TRBV11-2 to TRBJ2-5; TCRdb returns TRBD2, unconfirmable since there is no DNA. The CDR3 runs 13 residues. Germline lookup yields CDR1 SGHAT and CDR2 FQNNGV. CDR3 residues: CASSFGLAETQYF.

J is TRBJ2-7 and V is TRBV11-2; TCRdb outputs TRBD2, but without DNA this stays unchecked. The CDR3 covers 14 residues. Germline V gene sequence: CDR1 SGHAT, CDR2 FQNNGV. CDR3 residues: CASSLRVAGVEQYF.

This chain uses TRBV5-4 with TRBJ1-1. This CDR3 contains 16 residues. The germline V gene encodes CDR1 SGHNT and CDR2 YYREEE (reference sequence). The CDR3 loop is CASSRTASVMNTEAFF.

The chain has TRBV6-5 and TRBJ2-7; TCRdb reports TRBD2, a call that lacks DNA to check it against. The germline CDR1 and CDR2 sequences are MNHEY and SVGAGI. This CDR3 contains 18 residues. The CDR3: CASSYSHRTSGFSYEQYF.

The chain employs TRBV5-5 and TRBJ2-4; the TCRdb D gene call, TRBD1, has no DNA to confirm it. The V gene's germline CDR1 is SGHKS and CDR2 YYEKEE (reference sequence). The CDR3 loop spans 18 amino acids. CDR3 protein: CASSSTARDRVTKNIQYF.

This chain joins TRBV15 and TRBJ2-3. This CDR3 has 16 residues. The V gene's germline CDR1 is LNHNV and CDR2 YYDKDF (reference sequence). CDR3 residues: CATSRAAGIGTDTQYF.

The chain joins TRBV6-2 or TRBV6-3 to TRBJ2-7; the D call of TRBD1 rests on TCRdb alone, since no DNA is present to check it. This CDR3 region has 15 residues. In germline, CDR1 is MNHEY, CDR2 SVGEGT. The chain's CDR3 is CASTLQAKSSYEQYF.

This chain links TRBV7-8 with TRBJ2-7; TCRdb outputs TRBD1, but without DNA this stays unchecked. Germline V gene data show CDR1 as SGHVS and CDR2 as FQNEAQ. This CDR3 has 16 residues. CDR3 residues: CASSLATGTGSYEQYF.

The rearrangement joins TRBV5-6 to TRBJ2-7. CDR3 length: 15 amino acids. The germline CDR1 and CDR2 sequences are SGHDT and YYEEEE. The CDR3 reads CASSRRYQSSYEQYF.

The rearrangement links TRBV12-3 or TRBV12-4 to TRBJ2-1; checking the TCRdb D call of TRBD1 is not possible without DNA. The CDR3 runs 15 residues. This chain's CDR3 is CASSFLQGLGNEQFF.

The chain joins TRBV18 to TRBJ2-4. The V gene's germline CDR1 is KGHSH and CDR2 LQKENI. The CDR3 is 14 amino acids. CDR3 sequence reads: CASSASGAKNIQYF.

The CDR3: CSARNGGSVGELFF. The chain recombines TRBV20-1 with TRBJ2-2; TCRdb names TRBD2, which stays unverified in the absence of DNA. The CDR3 has 14 residues. Germline assignment: CDR1 DFQATT and CDR2 SNEGSKA (reference sequence).